These T cell receptor beta chains were read from a single sample in a study of T cells after yellow fever vaccination. Via MiXCR, TCRdb re-called the 5' RACE reads, giving one row per CDR3 protein. This repertoire shows hundreds of thousands of distinct CDR3 sequences, approximately 16% found once; its top ten account for roughly 17%. Specimen: PBMCs, collected 4 to 6 days after the first yellow fever vaccination. The receptors were gathered from a young man who received the YFV17D yellow fever vaccine. The CDR3 runs from the conserved cysteine through the conserved F or W. The D gene is left open where the match is weak. Where a row states a size, it is once, few, many or the class of an expanded clone; other rows omit it.

>TRBD1|TRBV9|few|TRBJ2-2
CASSVETGRTGELFF
TGTGCCAGCAGCGTAGAGACAGGGAGAACCGGGGAGCTGTTTTTT
>TRBD2|TRBV20-1|.|TRBJ2-3
CSARGLAGDPSTDTQYF
TGCAGTGCTAGGGGACTAGCGGGGGACCCTAGCACAGATACGCAGTATTTT
>.|TRBV5-1|.|TRBJ1-6
CASSYRQASSYNSPLHF
TGCGCCAGCAGCTACAGACAGGCTAGCTCCTATAATTCACCCCTCCACTTT
>TRBD2|TRBV7-2|.|TRBJ2-5
CASSSYGGVQETQYF
TGTGCCAGCAGCTCATACGGGGGGGTCCAAGAGACCCAGTACTTC
>.|TRBV4-1|few|TRBJ2-7
CASSSRTDYEQYF
TGCGCCAGCAGCTCAAGGACAGACTACGAGCAGTACTTC
>TRBD2|TRBV29-1|.|TRBJ2-3
CSVDPRPGGGDTQYF
TGCAGCGTTGACCCCCGGCCGGGGGGTGGAGATACGCAGTATTTT
>TRBD2|TRBV4-3|.|TRBJ2-2
CASSHPSGLTGELFF
TGCGCCAGCAGCCACCCTAGCGGCCTCACCGGGGAGCTGTTTTTT
>.|TRBV5-1|many|TRBJ2-2
CASALPGADTGELFF
TGCGCCAGCGCTCTACCGGGGGCGGACACCGGGGAGCTGTTTTTT
>.|TRBV19|few|TRBJ2-1
CATKRGDRENEQFF
TGTGCCACCAAGAGGGGGGACCGGGAGAATGAGCAGTTCTTC
>TRBD2|TRBV13|.|TRBJ2-1
CASSLLAAPYNEQFF
TGTGCCAGCAGCTTGCTAGCGGCTCCCTACAATGAGCAGTTCTTC
>TRBD2|TRBV29-1|.|TRBJ2-7
CSVALAGDHEQYF
TGCAGCGTTGCTCTAGCGGGGGACCACGAGCAGTACTTC
>TRBD1|TRBV11-2|few|TRBJ2-1
CASSVTGEYPYNEQFF
TGTGCCAGCAGCGTAACAGGGGAATACCCCTACAATGAGCAGTTCTTC
>TRBD1|TRBV7-9|many|TRBJ2-7
CASSLSRDSPYEQYF
TGTGCCAGCAGCTTATCCCGGGACAGTCCCTACGAGCAGTACTTC
>.|TRBV7-8|.|TRBJ1-2
CASREGGDGEVYGYTF
TGTGCCAGCAGGGAGGGGGGGGACGGCGAAGTCTATGGCTACACCTTC
>TRBD2|TRBV20-1|once|TRBJ2-5
CSARSLAGGQETQYF
TGCAGTGCTAGGAGTCTAGCGGGGGGGCAAGAGACCCAGTACTTC
>.|TRBV7-2|.|TRBJ1-6
CASSLWGLLAPLHF
TGTGCCAGCAGCTTATGGGGGCTTCTGGCACCCCTCCACTTT
>TRBD2|TRBV5-1|many|TRBJ2-1
CASSLVSGEQFF
TGCGCCAGCAGCTTGGTTAGCGGGGAGCAGTTCTTC
>.|TRBV21-1|.|TRBJ2-5
CASSKEYKGGTPAEETQYF
TGTGCCAGCAGCAAAGAATACAAGGGCGGGACTCCAGCTGAAGAGACCCAGTACTTC
>.|TRBV4-2|few|TRBJ2-5
CASSQGTWLETQYF
TGTGCCAGCAGCCAAGGGACCTGGCTGGAGACCCAGTACTTC
>TRBD1|TRBV19|few|TRBJ2-3
CASSPRGQGPEGTQYF
TGTGCCAGTAGTCCCCGCGGACAGGGTCCGGAGGGGACGCAGTATTTT
>.|TRBV19|.|TRBJ2-2
CASSPGFFTGELFF
TGTGCCAGTAGTCCTGGGTTTTTCACCGGGGAGCTGTTTTTT
>.|TRBV24-1|few|TRBJ2-2
CATSERTGELFF
TGTGCCACCAGCGAACGCACCGGGGAGCTGTTTTTT
>.|TRBV6-6|.|TRBJ1-6
CASKQGSGSPLHF
TGTGCCAGCAAGCAGGGGAGTGGTTCACCCCTCCACTTT
>TRBD1|TRBV12-3/TRBV12-4|few|TRBJ2-2
CASSFRRQGLGELFF
TGTGCCAGCAGTTTTCGTAGACAGGGTCTCGGGGAGCTGTTTTTT
>TRBD2|TRBV6-2/TRBV6-3|many|TRBJ2-7
CASSILADYEQYF
TGTGCCAGCAGTATCCTAGCGGACTACGAGCAGTACTTC
>.|TRBV15|.|TRBJ1-1
CATSRGGRLNTEAFF
TGTGCCACCAGCAGAGGAGGACGGCTGAACACTGAAGCTTTCTTT
>TRBD1|TRBV11-2|.|TRBJ2-1
CASSLEGGQANRSSYNEQFF
TGTGCCAGCAGCTTAGAGGGCGGACAGGCAAATAGGAGCTCCTACAATGAGCAGTTCTTC
>.|TRBV7-3|.|TRBJ1-2
CASSADRREGYTF
TGTGCCAGCAGCGCCGACAGACGTGAGGGCTACACCTTC
>.|TRBV27|.|TRBJ2-2
CASSLSGVLTVGELFF
TGTGCCAGCAGTTTATCTGGGGTACTTACAGTCGGGGAGCTGTTTTTT
>.|TRBV7-7|.|TRBJ2-2
CASSPGATNTGELFF
TGTGCTAGCAGCCCCGGGGCCACGAACACCGGGGAGCTGTTTTTT
>.|TRBV3-1|few|TRBJ1-6
CASSQEFSGNSPLHF
TGTGCCAGCAGCCAAGAGTTCTCGGGGAATTCACCCCTCCACTTT
>.|TRBV4-2|.|TRBJ2-1
CASSQDGTYNNEQFF
TGTGCCAGCAGCCAAGACGGAACCTATAACAATGAGCAGTTCTTC
>TRBD1|TRBV10-3|many|TRBJ2-3
CATAPGTRGTDTQYF
TGTGCCACGGCCCCGGGGACCAGGGGGACAGATACGCAGTATTTT
>.|TRBV7-2|.|TRBJ1-1
CASSLAIQGTEAFF
TGTGCCAGCAGCTTAGCGATTCAGGGCACTGAAGCTTTCTTT
>TRBD1|TRBV5-1|few|TRBJ1-2
CASSPTGTGGLGYTF
TGCGCCAGCAGCCCCACCGGGACAGGGGGCCTAGGCTACACCTTC